This TCR beta chain emerged from a study of blood T cell repertoires in COVID-19. CDR1 is SGHNT, CDR2 YENEEA, per germline. CDR3 length: 15 amino acids. V gave up 2 bases and J gave up 1 base, with 11 bases separating them. The repertoire was sequenced with immunoSEQ multiplex PCR; TCRdb's copy has only in-frame clones and lacks some. The sample consists of some 280,000 clones, 75% to 90% of them appearing once. The sequencing input was peripheral blood. V and J are TRBV11-3 and TRBJ1-2, with a tentative D call TRBD1 (6 bases). This TCR was sampled from a woman between 40 and 55 years old who had recovered from COVID-19. DNA of the CDR3: TGTGCCAGCAGCTTAACGGACAGCCTTAACTATGGCTACACCTTC. This codes for CASSLTDSLNYGYTF.